One and the same sample provided the 15 T cell receptor beta chains below, sequenced in a study of T cell changes during pregnancy in multiple sclerosis. Generated by immunoSEQ multiplex PCR, the TCRdb table keeps only in-frame clones and is missing some. The sample carries 45,000 to 55,000 clones, 80% to 95% recorded once. The specimen was CD4+ T cells from peripheral blood mononuclear cells, collected after pregnancy. These TCRs come from a female donor in good health, enrolled as a control in a pregnancy study.

V and J are TRBV4-3 and TRBJ2-1; the match to TRBD2 covers 7 bases. CDR1 and CDR2 (germline): LGHNA, YSLEER. The CDR3 consists of 19 residues. V lost 0 bases to trimming and J lost 4 bases; unmatched junction nucleotides: 15. CDR3 in amino acids: CASSQDGFPKRGDYNEQFF. Here the CDR3 DNA reads TGCGCCAGCAGCCAAGACGGCTTCCCTAAGCGGGGCGATTACAATGAGCAGTTCTTC.

The rearrangement links TRBV7-3 to TRBJ1-3, with D unclear. Germline V gene sequence: CDR1 SGHTA, CDR2 FQGTGA. This CDR3 has 13 amino acids. The germline V and J ends were trimmed by 3 bases and 4 bases, with 7 bases remaining between them. Written as DNA, the CDR3 is TGTGCCAGCAGCTTCGGTCCGGGAAACACCATATATTTT. It encodes CASSFGPGNTIYF.

The chain carries TRBV28 and TRBJ1-6; tentative D call: TRBD1 (5 bases). This CDR3 contains 15 residues. The germline V gene encodes CDR1 MDHEN and CDR2 SYDVKM. Trimming removed 10 bases from V and 2 bases from J, with 15 bases in between. The CDR3 DNA is TGTGCCACCCGACCCCGGGGGACCTATAATTCACCCCTCCACTTT. The encoded protein is CATRPRGTYNSPLHF.

In its sample, this clone was seen once. This sequence joins TRBV7-3 and TRBJ2-2, with D maybe TRBD2 (6 bases). The CDR3 loop spans 14 amino acids. In germline, CDR1 is SGHTA, CDR2 FQGTGA. The germline V and J ends were trimmed by 4 bases and 7 bases, with 13 bases remaining between them. CDR3 bases: TGTGCCAGCAGCTCAGGTTCGACTAGCGGGGAGCTGTTTTTT. Amino acid sequence: CASSSGSTSGELFF.

The gene calls are TRBV18 and TRBJ2-7, with D perhaps matching TRBD1 (7 bases). Germline CDR1 KGHSH, CDR2 LQKENI. The CDR3 has 15 residues. Trimming left V 6 bases short and J 4 bases short, with 19 bases between. The CDR3 DNA is TGTGCCAGCTCCCTCGGGCAGGGGGGACCTTACGAGCAGTACTTC. Its protein is CASSLGQGGPYEQYF.

The chain employs TRBV19 and TRBJ2-2, with 9 bases identical to TRBD1. The germline V gene has CDR1 LNHDA and CDR2 SQIVND (reference sequence). The trim removed 6 bases at V and 4 bases at J, leaving 6 bases unmatched. The CDR3 loop spans 15 amino acids. The CDR3: CASSQQGASTGELFF. The CDR3 bases are TGTGCCAGTAGCCAACAGGGGGCGAGCACCGGGGAGCTGTTTTTT. Complete variable domain (other parts from reference TRBV19 and TRBJ2-2): DGGITQSPKYLFRKEGQNVTLSCEQNLNHDAMYWYRQDPGQGLRLIYYSQIVNDFQKGDIAEGYSVSREKKESFPLTVTSAQKNPTAFYLCASSQQGASTGELFFGEGSRLTVL.

The chain uses TRBV19 and TRBJ1-5; 10 positions match TRBD1. Trimming took 8 bases from V and 2 from J; bases not matched to a gene: 3. There are 14 residues in the CDR3. Per the germline V gene, CDR1 is LNHDA and CDR2 is SQIVND (reference sequence). CDR3 sequence (DNA): TGTGCCAGTGACAGGGGGCAAGGCAATCAGCCCCAGCATTTT. It translates to CASDRGQGNQPQHF.

There are a few counts of this clone. This chain uses TRBV7-9 with TRBJ1-4; D perhaps matches TRBD1 (6 bases). Per germline, CDR1 SEHNR and CDR2 FQNEAQ (reference sequence). Trimming removed 1 base from V and 8 bases from J, with 11 bases in between. CDR3 size: 14 residues. The CDR3: CASSLGTAGEKLFF. The CDR3 DNA reads as TGTGCCAGCAGCTTAGGGACAGCGGGGGAAAAACTGTTTTTT.

J is TRBJ1-4 and V is TRBV4-3; D ambiguous. Germline V gene lookup returns CDR1 LGHNA and CDR2 YSLEER. The CDR3 consists of 16 residues. The V end was cut by 0 bases, the J end by 0 bases, with 8 bases between. CDR3 bases: TGCGCCAGCAGCCAAGATTACGGGGCAACTAATGAAAAACTGTTTTTT. Residues: CASSQDYGATNEKLFF.

The CDR3 loop reads CASSQVGIAGPSLNTDTQYF. CDR3 coding DNA: TGCGCCAGCAGCCAAGTGGGAATAGCGGGGCCCTCCCTTAACACAGATACGCAGTATTTT. This chain connects TRBV4-1 to TRBJ2-3; 8 nucleotides match TRBD2. Unmatched junction bases numbered 17, after V lost 1 base and J lost 2 bases. The germline gives CDR1 MGHRA, CDR2 YSYEKL. This CDR3 contains 20 residues.

The chain has TRBV5-4 and TRBJ1-3; weak D call: TRBD1 (6 bases). The ends were cut back, 4 bases at V and 4 bases at J, with 12 bases in the middle. This CDR3 region has 14 residues. The germline V gene encodes CDR1 SGHNT and CDR2 YYREEE (reference sequence). The CDR3 sequence: CASSPRQGGNTIYF. The CDR3 DNA reads as TGTGCCAGCAGCCCCCGGCAGGGGGGAAACACCATATATTTT. The whole variable domain, filled in from reference TRBV5-4 and TRBJ1-3, reads ETGVTQSPTHLIKTRGQQVTLRCSSQSGHNTVSWYQQALGQGPQFIFQYYREEENGRGNFPPRFSGLQFPNYSSELNVNALELDDSALYLCASSPRQGGNTIYFGEGSWLTVV.

The V gene is TRBV11-2, the J gene TRBJ1-6; TRBD1 agrees at 7 bases. This CDR3 has 18 residues. V trimming: 6 bases; J trimming: 10 bases; junction bases outside the gene matches: 21. CDR1 is SGHAT and CDR2 is FQNNGV in the germline V gene. This CDR3 reads CASSQYPTRDRANSPLHF. The CDR3 DNA sequence: TGTGCCAGCAGTCAATACCCGACCCGGGACAGAGCGAACTCACCCCTCCACTTT. The complete variable domain, with remaining parts taken from reference TRBV11-2 and TRBJ1-6, reads EAGVAQSPRYKIIEKRQSVAFWCNPISGHATLYWYQQILGQGPKLLIQFQNNGVVDDSQLPKDRFSAERLKGVDSTLKIQPAKLEDSAVYLCASSQYPTRDRANSPLHFGNGTRLTVT.

The gene calls are TRBV6-6 and TRBJ2-5; 8 nucleotides align to TRBD2. Germline V gives CDR1 MNHNY, CDR2 SVGAGI (reference sequence). The CDR3 has 14 residues. V shed 6 bases, J shed 5 bases, and the junction held 8 bases outside the gene matches. The chain's CDR3 is CASRLGGALETQYF. In DNA, the CDR3 is TGTGCCAGCAGACTCGGGGGGGCCCTCGAGACCCAGTACTTC.

V gene TRBV6-1 combines with J gene TRBJ2-3; 10 bases map to TRBD1. Per the germline V gene, CDR1 is MNHNS and CDR2 is SASEGT. V lost 4 bases to trimming and J lost 4 bases; unmatched junction nucleotides: 8. This CDR3 region has 16 residues. The CDR3: CASSVYTGTGADTQYF. The CDR3 DNA sequence: TGTGCCAGCAGTGTCTATACCGGGACAGGGGCAGATACGCAGTATTTT.

As DNA, the CDR3 is TGTGCCAGCAGCGCCGAACTCTCGACCCGGGACAGGGGGTCCTCCTTCGTCAATGAGCAGTTCTTC. Its translation: CASSAELSTRDRGSSFVNEQFF. The chain has TRBV9 and TRBJ2-1; TRBD1 aligns across 11 bases. Germline V gene lookup returns CDR1 SGDLS and CDR2 YYNGEE. V lost 3 bases and J lost 6; bases outside the gene matches: 26. This CDR3 region has 22 residues.